This TCR beta chain was identified in a study of response to subunit inactivated influenza vaccine. Points from the study as a whole: Few new T cells, the authors suggested, are recruited by each seasonal influenza vaccination.

The CDR3 runs 16 residues. The trim removed 4 bases at V and 0 bases at J, leaving 3 bases unmatched. Germline loops: CDR1 SGHRS, CDR2 YFSETQ. Each CDR3 protein is one row after TCRdb ran MiXCR on the RT-PCR reads. The repertoire consists of 650,000 to 700,000 distinct CDR3 sequences, with approximately 14% occurring once and the leading ten covering around a tenth. Notes on this clonotype: Its antigen is as yet unknown.

The TCR comes from a man over 45 who received an inactivated influenza vaccine. Sequences were derived from PBMCs from blood, sampled roughly 13 days after vaccination. The chain employs TRBV5-1 and TRBJ2-1; the match to TRBD1 covers 11 bases. CDR3: CASSPGQGASYNEQFF. In nucleotides, the CDR3 is TGCGCCAGCAGCCCCGGACAGGGGGCCTCCTACAATGAGCAGTTCTTC.